This T cell receptor beta chain was sequenced during a study of T-cell reconstitution after alpha-beta-depleted transplantation in children. Unique molecular identifiers were incorporated when the TCRbeta library was constructed. TCRdb recomputed calls from the PCR reads with MiXCR, one row per CDR3 protein. The sample contains a few hundred thousand distinct CDR3 sequences, under 9.5% of which appear only once. This CDR3 has 15 amino acids. Trimming left V 6 bases short and J 5 bases short, with 19 bases between. The genes are TRBV12-3 or TRBV12-4 and TRBJ1-1; maybe TRBD1 (6 bases). The clonotype was recovered from a human donor who donated a stem cell graft to a child with acute lymphoblastic leukemia. The specimen was PBMCs from the stem cell graft donor, collected from the stem cell graft. CDR3 sequence reads: CASSPREGVGTEAFF. The CDR3 DNA reads TGTGCCAGCAGCCCGAGAGAGGGGGTAGGTACTGAAGCTTTCTTT.